Listed below are T cell receptor beta chains from one sample, sequenced in a study of blood T cell repertoires in COVID-19. Produced via immunoSEQ multiplex PCR; TCRdb's table is partial and in-frame only. The sample carries about 100,000 clones, more than 85% recorded once. Sequenced material: peripheral blood. These receptors were collected from a man aged 25 to 45 in a cohort sampled during active COVID-19. Both conserved end residues are part of each CDR3. A D gene is named only where the DNA matches it firmly. Some rows mark clone size as missing; the rest say once, few, many or name a class of expanded clone.

cdr3_length,v_call,d_call,j_call,clone_size,cdr3_aa,cdr3_nt
14,TRBV27,TRBD1,TRBJ2-3,-,CASTRNRGTDTQYF,TGTGCCAGCACCCGGAACAGGGGGACAGATACGCAGTATTTT
14,TRBV6-5,-,TRBJ2-7,many,CASRVAEPSYEQYF,TGTGCCAGCAGAGTGGCAGAACCCTCCTACGAGCAGTACTTC
16,TRBV6-5,TRBD1,TRBJ2-7,-,CASSYSRTGLGYEQYF,TGTGCCAGCAGTTACTCCCGGACAGGGCTCGGCTACGAGCAGTACTTC
19,TRBV30,TRBD1,TRBJ1-4,once,CAWSVPGTGRGTTNEKLFF,TGTGCCTGGAGTGTTCCCGGGACAGGGAGGGGCACAACTAATGAAAAACTGTTTTTT
13,TRBV5-1,-,TRBJ2-7,-,CASSLGVSDEQYF,TGCGCCAGCAGCTTGGGTGTGTCCGACGAGCAGTACTTC
17,TRBV5-3,-,TRBJ1-1,-,CARSLGRIRAPDTEAFF,TGTGCCAGAAGCTTGGGTAGGATCAGGGCCCCAGACACTGAAGCTTTCTTT
18,TRBV9,TRBD2,TRBJ2-5,-,CASSVRDLAGVRGETQYF,TGTGCCAGCAGCGTAAGGGATCTAGCGGGCGTGAGAGGAGAGACCCAGTACTTC
20,TRBV12-5,TRBD2,TRBJ2-1,-,CASGLVGGGARGYGMNEQFF,TGTGCTAGTGGTTTGGTAGGCGGGGGGGCGCGGGGATACGGGATGAATGAGCAGTTCTTC
15,TRBV10-1,TRBD2,TRBJ2-7,few,CANLWGLPVRYEQYF,TGCGCCAACCTTTGGGGACTACCCGTACGCTACGAGCAGTACTTC
12,TRBV5-4,-,TRBJ2-5,once,CASSPDREGQYF,TGTGCCAGCAGCCCGGACAGGGAGGGCCAGTACTTC
19,TRBV18,TRBD1,TRBJ1-2,-,CASSPRGGDRGRVGYGYTF,TGTGCCAGCTCACCACGCGGCGGGGACAGGGGGCGAGTGGGCTATGGCTACACCTTC
15,TRBV3-1/TRBV3-2,-,TRBJ2-3,-,CASSDEGVSTDTQYF,TGTGCCAGCAGCGATGAGGGAGTCAGCACAGATACGCAGTATTTT
12,TRBV7-2,-,TRBJ1-1,-,CASSQTRREAFF,TGTGCCAGCAGCCAAACTCGGAGAGAAGCTTTCTTT
19,TRBV24-1,TRBD1,TRBJ1-5,-,CATSEGRTGGAGGNQPQHF,TGTGCCACCAGTGAGGGTCGGACAGGGGGCGCGGGTGGCAATCAGCCCCAGCATTTT
14,TRBV7-2,-,TRBJ1-1,-,CASSLRWGRTEAFF,TGTGCCAGCAGTCTACGGTGGGGGCGCACTGAAGCTTTCTTT
15,TRBV6-6,TRBD1,TRBJ1-5,-,CASSYVGQGNQPQHF,TGTGCCAGCAGTTACGTCGGACAGGGCAATCAGCCCCAGCATTTT
16,TRBV21-1,-,TRBJ1-1,-,CASSKGGSTRNTEAFF,TGTGCCAGCAGCAAAGGGGGCTCGACGAGGAACACTGAAGCTTTCTTT